The present T cell receptor (beta chain) was sequenced within a study of cytomegalovirus exposure and HLA in healthy donors. Both 60 Vbeta primers and 13 Jbeta primers went into the PCR. Sequencing used immunoSEQ multiplex PCR; TCRdb keeps in-frame clones, though not all of them. The sample carries approximately 120,000 clones, more than 75% recorded once. Germline CDR1 SQVTM, CDR2 ANQGSEA. The CDR3 runs to 12 residues. V was clipped by 5 bases and J by 4 bases; unmatched bases: 1. Sample: PBMCs. The chain has TRBV29-1 and TRBJ2-5; TRBD1 matches at 10 bases. The sequence was obtained from a man aged 18 to 29 in good health and CMV-seronegative. The CDR3 spells CSVRTGGETQYF. DNA of the CDR3: TGCAGCGTTCGGACAGGGGGAGAGACCCAGTACTTC.